Below are 17 T cell receptor beta chains sequenced from a single sample in a study of shared clonotypes between healthy human individuals. Clones were sequenced by immunoSEQ multiplex PCR, and TCRdb holds only the in-frame ones, with some missing. The table records roughly 500,000 clones, over 70% of them present only once. The sample taken for sequencing was PBMCs. These receptors were collected from a woman aged 40 to 50 in good health. Some clones in this sample may be carry-over from other donors' samples.

This chain connects TRBV28 to TRBJ2-7, with 8 bases matching TRBD1. Trimming at V came to 1 base and at J to 2 bases, leaving 4 bases not matched to a gene. From germline, CDR1 is MDHEN and CDR2 SYDVKM. CDR3 length equals 15 residues. The CDR3 DNA sequence: TGTGCCAGCAGTTTATCCCCGGGACAGGCCTACGAGCAGTACTTC. This sequence encodes CASSLSPGQAYEQYF. Full variable domain (rest looked up from reference TRBV28 and TRBJ2-7): DVKVTQSSRYLVKRTGEKVFLECVQDMDHENMFWYRQDPGLGLRLIYFSYDVKMKEKGDIPEGYSVSREKKERFSLILESASTNQTSMYLCASSLSPGQAYEQYFGPGTRLTVT.

With respect to this clone: One base away lies a much larger clone, so this may be a sequencing read error. The J gene is TRBJ2-7, the V gene TRBV9, with a tentative D call TRBD2 (6 bases). The CDR3 contains 15 residues. V was trimmed by 0 bases and J by 7 bases, leaving 17 bases between them. Germline loops: CDR1 SGDLS, CDR2 YYNGEE. The CDR3 DNA reads as TGTGCCAGCAGCGTAGTTTGGTGCATCCGGGGGGAGCAGTACTTC. Protein product: CASSVVWCIRGEQYF.

The chain is built from TRBV28 and TRBJ1-3; no reliable D call. V was shortened by 6 bases and J by 3 bases, with 12 bases between the two germline ends. There are 14 residues in the CDR3. In germline, CDR1 is MDHEN, CDR2 SYDVKM. CDR3 sequence (DNA): TGTGCCAGCAGCACCCCCGGGGATGGAAACACCATATATTTT. Protein product: CASSTPGDGNTIYF.

V gene TRBV19 combines with J gene TRBJ1-1; D unresolved. Germline lookup yields CDR1 LNHDA and CDR2 SQIVND (reference sequence). This CDR3 has 13 residues. V was cut by 3 bases and J by 1 base, with 6 bases left in between. In nucleotides, the CDR3 is TGTGCCAGTAGTATCTGGGGGAACACTGAAGCTTTCTTT. Translation gives CASSIWGNTEAFF.

This chain joins TRBV2 and TRBJ2-1; 8 bases align to TRBD1. The junction had 6 bases not matched to a gene; V was cut back by 7 bases and J by 1 base. CDR3 size: 15 residues. CDR1 is SNHLY and CDR2 is FYNNEI in the germline V gene. The CDR3 protein is CASITDRGSYNEQFF. The CDR3 bases are TGTGCCAGCATTACCGACAGGGGTTCCTACAATGAGCAGTTCTTC.

Concerning this clone: A far more abundant clone sits one base away, making this likely a read error. The V gene is TRBV4-1, the J gene TRBJ1-5; D not resolved. CDR1 MGHRA and CDR2 YSYEKL come from the germline V gene. CDR3 length: 13 residues. The germline V and J ends were trimmed by 3 bases and 4 bases, with 7 bases remaining between them. The CDR3 bases are TGCGCCAGCAGCCATGACCCGAATCAGCCCCAGCATTTT. Its translation: CASSHDPNQPQHF.

Turning to this clone: With only one base between it and a far larger clone, this is likely a read error. The conserved closing phenylalanine or tryptophan is absent in this CDR3, likely reflecting a read error. CDR3 in amino acids: CATSSHPGQSYEQYL. CDR3 sequence (DNA): TGTGCCACCAGCAGCCATCCGGGACAGTCCTACGAGCAGTACTTA. The rearrangement links TRBV15 to TRBJ2-7; the match to TRBD1 covers 7 bases. This CDR3 has 15 residues. Germline lookup yields CDR1 LNHNV and CDR2 YYDKDF (reference sequence). The J segment lost 1 base and the V segment lost 3 bases, leaving 6 bases of the junction unmatched.

The chain recombines TRBV2 with TRBJ1-4, with unresolved D. CDR3 length: 11 residues. Germline loops: CDR1 SNHLY, CDR2 FYNNEI. Trimming removed 8 bases at V and 5 bases at J, with 6 bases between. This chain's CDR3 is CASGENEKLFF. Written as DNA, the CDR3 is TGTGCCAGCGGGGAAAATGAAAAACTGTTTTTT.

For the CDR3, the DNA is TGCAGCGTTGACGATTCTGCAGGAGGCTACGAGCAGTACTTC. This codes for CSVDDSAGGYEQYF. The chain links TRBV29-1 to TRBJ2-7, with a possible D match to TRBD2 (5 bases). This CDR3 region has 14 residues. The germline V and J ends were trimmed by 3 bases and 3 bases, with 15 bases remaining between them. Per germline, CDR1 SQVTM and CDR2 ANQGSEA.

This clone was found once. V and J are TRBV7-6 and TRBJ2-3; 7 bases align to TRBD2. V was clipped by 1 base and J by 4 bases; unmatched bases: 2. From germline, CDR1 is SGHVS and CDR2 FNYEAQ. This CDR3 spans 14 amino acids. The CDR3 coding sequence is TGTGCCAGCAGCTTAGGGGGGGGATCAGATACGCAGTATTTT. Its translation: CASSLGGGSDTQYF.

The chain carries TRBV4-1 and TRBJ1-4, with 7 bases matching TRBD1. CDR3 length: 15 residues. The germline CDR1 and CDR2 sequences are MGHRA and YSYEKL. After removal of 4 bases from V and 7 bases from J, the junction contained 9 bases not matched to a gene. Here the CDR3 reads CASSRMTGFGEKLFF. In nucleotides, the CDR3 is TGCGCCAGCAGCCGAATGACAGGGTTCGGTGAAAAACTGTTTTTT.

The chain uses TRBV6-1 and TRBJ1-5; D unclear. Germline V gene lookup returns CDR1 MNHNS and CDR2 SASEGT. The V gene lost 7 bases and the J gene lost 0 bases, with 13 bases spanning the gap. The CDR3 spans 15 residues. The CDR3: CASMREEYSNQPQHF. CDR3 nucleotide sequence: TGTGCCAGCATGCGGGAAGAATATAGCAATCAGCCCCAGCATTTT.

This clone was seen only a few times. The chain couples TRBV5-4 to TRBJ2-7; no clear D gene. The CDR3 has 17 amino acids. V was clipped by 2 bases and J by 7 bases, with 25 bases between them. Germline CDR1 SGHNT, CDR2 YYREEE (reference sequence). The CDR3 region is CASSFSSADATAREQYF. In nucleotides, the CDR3 is TGTGCCAGCAGCTTTAGTTCAGCAGACGCCACCGCCCGGGAGCAGTACTTC.

CDR3 in DNA: TGTGCCAGCACAAGGAATTCACCCCTCCACTTT. It yields the protein CASTRNSPLHF. The V call is TRBV28, the J call TRBJ1-6; D ambiguous. Trimming pared 7 bases from V and 7 bases from J, leaving 5 bases between. CDR1 MDHEN and CDR2 SYDVKM come from the germline V gene. CDR3 length equals 11 residues.

V and J are TRBV27 and TRBJ2-3; 8 positions match TRBD2. After removal of 7 bases from V and 3 bases from J, the junction contained 12 bases not matched to a gene. The CDR3 loop spans 16 amino acids. From germline, CDR1 is MNHEY and CDR2 SMNVEV (reference sequence). CDR3 DNA sequence: TGTGCCAGCACCCCCCTCGGGGGGACTAGAACAGATACGCAGTATTTT. It yields the protein CASTPLGGTRTDTQYF.

This chain joins TRBV28 and TRBJ1-2; unclear D gene. CDR1 is MDHEN, CDR2 SYDVKM, per germline. The CDR3 is 14 amino acids. Trimming shortened V by 3 bases and J by 5 bases, and 13 bases separated the two germline ends. As DNA, the CDR3 is TGTGCCAGCAGTTTTTTTGGGGAAAGGTATGGCTACACCTTC. This encodes CASSFFGERYGYTF.

V usage is TRBV10-3 and J usage is TRBJ2-3, with D hard to call. The ends were cut back, 3 bases at V and 2 bases at J, with 6 bases in the middle. This CDR3 has 13 amino acids. Germline V gives CDR1 ENHRY, CDR2 SYGVKD. The DNA for the CDR3 is TGTGCCATCAGTGACGGCCTCACAGATACGCAGTATTTT. Its translation: CAISDGLTDTQYF.